A selection of T cell receptor beta chains follows, all from one sample in a study of T cells in Graves' hyperthyroidism and ophthalmopathy. One entry per CDR3 protein results from TCRdb running MiXCR on the multiplex PCR reads. The sample yields roughly 420,000 distinct CDR3 sequences, roughly an eighth seen once. What was sequenced was blood. These receptors all stem from a woman aged 18 to 35 with Graves' hyperthyroidism. Both conserved end residues are part of each CDR3. The order of the fields is D gene, J gene, clone size, V gene, CDR3 DNA, CDR3 protein. The D gene is left open where the match is weak. Part of the rows lack a size; the others show once, few, many or a class for expanded clones.

D gene: TRBD1
J gene: TRBJ2-1
clone size: many
V gene: TRBV18
CDR3 DNA: TGTGCCAGCTCAATTCGGACAGGGCTGGGGGACAATGAGCAGTTCTTC
CDR3 protein: CASSIRTGLGDNEQFF

D gene: -
J gene: TRBJ1-1
clone size: few
V gene: TRBV3-1
CDR3 DNA: TGTGCCAGCAGCCATATTGGGGCGAACACTGAAGCTTTCTTT
CDR3 protein: CASSHIGANTEAFF

D gene: TRBD1
J gene: TRBJ1-3
clone size: -
V gene: TRBV6-2/TRBV6-3
CDR3 DNA: TGTGCCAGCAGTACGGGACAGCGGCTCTCTGGAAACACCATATATTTT
CDR3 protein: CASSTGQRLSGNTIYF

D gene: -
J gene: TRBJ2-1
clone size: -
V gene: TRBV30
CDR3 DNA: TGTGCCTGGGGGGGGTCGCCCTACAATGGGCAGTTCTTC
CDR3 protein: CAWGGSPYNGQFF

D gene: -
J gene: TRBJ2-3
clone size: many
V gene: TRBV28
CDR3 DNA: TGTGCCAGCACCTCAGGGGGCGGGGGAGATACGCAGTATTTT
CDR3 protein: CASTSGGGGDTQYF

D gene: -
J gene: TRBJ2-7
clone size: many
V gene: TRBV7-2
CDR3 DNA: TGTGCCAGCAGCTTAGGGCAGGTTTCAAGCGAGCAGTACTTC
CDR3 protein: CASSLGQVSSEQYF

D gene: -
J gene: TRBJ2-7
clone size: many
V gene: TRBV7-8
CDR3 DNA: TGTGCCAGCAGCCCCGGTCAGGGGAGACAGTACTTC
CDR3 protein: CASSPGQGRQYF

D gene: -
J gene: TRBJ1-2
clone size: -
V gene: TRBV2
CDR3 DNA: TGTGCCAGCAGCTCCGGGACCCTTAAAATCGGCTACACCTTC
CDR3 protein: CASSSGTLKIGYTF

D gene: TRBD1
J gene: TRBJ2-7
clone size: once
V gene: TRBV6-1
CDR3 DNA: TGTGCCAGCTACCGGGACAGGGTCCACGAGCAGTACTTC
CDR3 protein: CASYRDRVHEQYF

D gene: -
J gene: TRBJ1-1
clone size: few
V gene: TRBV20-1
CDR3 DNA: TGCAGTGCTAACAGCGGACAGACGAACACTGTAGAAGCTTTCTTT
CDR3 protein: CSANSGQTNTVEAFF

D gene: -
J gene: TRBJ2-7
clone size: many
V gene: TRBV6-2/TRBV6-3
CDR3 DNA: TGTGCCAGCAGTTACGACTTGGTTTTAGAGCAGTACTTC
CDR3 protein: CASSYDLVLEQYF

D gene: -
J gene: TRBJ1-2
clone size: -
V gene: TRBV19
CDR3 DNA: TGTGCCAGTAGTATAAGTTCGGAGGTTTTGGGCTACACCTTC
CDR3 protein: CASSISSEVLGYTF

D gene: -
J gene: TRBJ2-7
clone size: few
V gene: TRBV2
CDR3 DNA: TGTGCCGGCAGGGGCGACAGCTACGAGCAGTACTTC
CDR3 protein: CAGRGDSYEQYF

D gene: -
J gene: TRBJ2-5
clone size: many
V gene: TRBV30
CDR3 DNA: TGTGCCTGGAGTTGGGCAGAAAATCAAGAGACCCAGTACTTC
CDR3 protein: CAWSWAENQETQYF

D gene: -
J gene: TRBJ2-2
clone size: -
V gene: TRBV20-1
CDR3 DNA: TGCAGTGCTAGAGATAGGAGCAGGGGCCACACCGGGGAGCTGTTTTTT
CDR3 protein: CSARDRSRGHTGELFF

D gene: TRBD2
J gene: TRBJ2-3
clone size: -
V gene: TRBV20-1
CDR3 DNA: TGCAGTGCTTCGGGACTAGCGGGAGTCGGCACAGATACGCAGTATTTT
CDR3 protein: CSASGLAGVGTDTQYF

D gene: TRBD1
J gene: TRBJ1-2
clone size: -
V gene: TRBV20-1
CDR3 DNA: TGCAGTGCTAGACCTCAGGGGGCGGCTGGCTACACCTTC
CDR3 protein: CSARPQGAAGYTF

D gene: TRBD1
J gene: TRBJ1-1
clone size: -
V gene: TRBV5-8
CDR3 DNA: TGTGCCAGCAGCCAAGGACAGGGGAGTATCGGCACTGAAGCTTTCTTT
CDR3 protein: CASSQGQGSIGTEAFF

D gene: -
J gene: TRBJ2-1
clone size: -
V gene: TRBV20-1
CDR3 DNA: TGCAGTGCTAGACTTCCTTGGGCTAGTTACAATGAGCAGTTCTTC
CDR3 protein: CSARLPWASYNEQFF

D gene: TRBD1
J gene: TRBJ1-1
clone size: few
V gene: TRBV9
CDR3 DNA: TGTGCCAGCAGCCCCGGACAGGGGGCGCATGGGAACACTGAAGCTTTCTTT
CDR3 protein: CASSPGQGAHGNTEAFF

D gene: TRBD1
J gene: TRBJ2-2
clone size: many
V gene: TRBV2
CDR3 DNA: TGTGCCAGCAGAGCCGGGACAGCCACCGGGGAGCTGTTTTTT
CDR3 protein: CASRAGTATGELFF

D gene: -
J gene: TRBJ2-7
clone size: -
V gene: TRBV12-3/TRBV12-4
CDR3 DNA: TGTGCCAGCAGCCACGGGGTTTCCTACGAGCAGTACTTC
CDR3 protein: CASSHGVSYEQYF

D gene: TRBD1
J gene: TRBJ1-4
clone size: few
V gene: TRBV7-9
CDR3 DNA: TGTGCCAGCAGCTTAAGACAGCCGGGACAGCCTAATGAAAAACTGTTTTTT
CDR3 protein: CASSLRQPGQPNEKLFF

D gene: TRBD2
J gene: TRBJ2-1
clone size: many
V gene: TRBV3-1
CDR3 DNA: TGTGCCAGCAGCCAAGAAAGGGTAGCGGGAGGGCAGTTCTTC
CDR3 protein: CASSQERVAGGQFF

D gene: -
J gene: TRBJ1-2
clone size: many
V gene: TRBV9
CDR3 DNA: TGTGCCAGCAGCGGTTTGCGGACTGGCTACACCTTC
CDR3 protein: CASSGLRTGYTF

D gene: TRBD1
J gene: TRBJ1-1
clone size: -
V gene: TRBV5-6
CDR3 DNA: TGTGCCAGCAGCTTGTTTGGGCCGGGACAGGAAACCTGGGGGACTGAAGCTTTCTTT
CDR3 protein: CASSLFGPGQETWGTEAFF

D gene: -
J gene: TRBJ2-7
clone size: once
V gene: TRBV30
CDR3 DNA: TGTGCCTACCAGCCGGGACACAGCTACGAGCAGTACTTC
CDR3 protein: CAYQPGHSYEQYF

D gene: TRBD1
J gene: TRBJ1-4
clone size: many
V gene: TRBV5-1
CDR3 DNA: TGCGCCAGCAGCTTGGGAGGGACAGGCGTTCGTGAAAAACTGTTTTTT
CDR3 protein: CASSLGGTGVREKLFF

D gene: TRBD1
J gene: TRBJ1-5
clone size: -
V gene: TRBV7-9
CDR3 DNA: TGTGCCAGCAGCTTCGGACAGGGGTTACAGCCCCAGCATTTT
CDR3 protein: CASSFGQGLQPQHF

D gene: -
J gene: TRBJ2-5
clone size: few
V gene: TRBV20-1
CDR3 DNA: TGCAGCGCCACGGAGGTGGAGGCGAAGCGGTTCCAAGAGGCCCAGTACTTC
CDR3 protein: CSATEVEAKRFQEAQYF

D gene: -
J gene: TRBJ2-5
clone size: few
V gene: TRBV7-2
CDR3 DNA: TGTGCCAGCACCCCTCGACAGAAACAAGAGACCCAGTACTTC
CDR3 protein: CASTPRQKQETQYF

D gene: -
J gene: TRBJ2-5
clone size: many
V gene: TRBV2
CDR3 DNA: TGTGCCAGCAGTACGGGCATTAGAGAGACCCAGTACTTC
CDR3 protein: CASSTGIRETQYF

D gene: -
J gene: TRBJ1-1
clone size: many
V gene: TRBV6-6
CDR3 DNA: TGTGCCAGCAGTTACTCCCCCTATTCGTTGAACACTGAAGCTTTCTTT
CDR3 protein: CASSYSPYSLNTEAFF

D gene: -
J gene: TRBJ2-5
clone size: many
V gene: TRBV7-8
CDR3 DNA: TGTGCCAGCAGCGCGTCGCGGGGCAAAGAGACCCAGTACTTC
CDR3 protein: CASSASRGKETQYF

D gene: TRBD2
J gene: TRBJ2-3
clone size: few
V gene: TRBV7-2
CDR3 DNA: TGTGCCAGCAGCCGGGAGGGCTTAGGCGGTACGCAGTATTTT
CDR3 protein: CASSREGLGGTQYF

D gene: TRBD1
J gene: TRBJ1-2
clone size: -
V gene: TRBV6-5
CDR3 DNA: TGTGCCAGCAACAACAGGGGATGGGACTATGGCTACACCTTC
CDR3 protein: CASNNRGWDYGYTF

D gene: -
J gene: TRBJ1-2
clone size: many
V gene: TRBV30
CDR3 DNA: TGTGCCTGGGGGGAGAAGCGCTATGGCTACACCTTC
CDR3 protein: CAWGEKRYGYTF

D gene: TRBD2
J gene: TRBJ2-1
clone size: many
V gene: TRBV3-1
CDR3 DNA: TGTGCCAGCAGACTCGGGACTAGCGGGAGTTACAATGAGCAGTTCTTC
CDR3 protein: CASRLGTSGSYNEQFF

D gene: TRBD1
J gene: TRBJ1-2
clone size: few
V gene: TRBV7-2
CDR3 DNA: TGTGCCAGCAGCTTAGCGGGGAGAAACAGGGGTGGCTACACCTTC
CDR3 protein: CASSLAGRNRGGYTF

D gene: -
J gene: TRBJ1-5
clone size: many
V gene: TRBV28
CDR3 DNA: TGTGCCAGCAGTCCCCCGGGACTCAATCAGCCCCAGCATTTT
CDR3 protein: CASSPPGLNQPQHF

D gene: -
J gene: TRBJ2-7
clone size: -
V gene: TRBV6-1
CDR3 DNA: TGTGCCAGCAGTGGGACAGCCTACGAGCAGTACTTC
CDR3 protein: CASSGTAYEQYF

D gene: -
J gene: TRBJ1-5
clone size: many
V gene: TRBV3-1
CDR3 DNA: TGTGCCAGCAGCGAAGGTTTCCGGAGCAATCAGCCCCAGCATTTT
CDR3 protein: CASSEGFRSNQPQHF

D gene: -
J gene: TRBJ2-7
clone size: many
V gene: TRBV9
CDR3 DNA: TGTGCCAGCAGCGTAGGGGCGGGATCCTCCTACGAGCAGTACTTC
CDR3 protein: CASSVGAGSSYEQYF

D gene: -
J gene: TRBJ2-7
clone size: -
V gene: TRBV3-1
CDR3 DNA: TGTGCCCGCAGCCAACAAGGCTACGAGCAGTACTTC
CDR3 protein: CARSQQGYEQYF